Shown below are 25 T cell receptor beta chains from a single sample sequenced in a study of beta chain features in type 1 diabetes. Study results and caveats: Across all four CD4+ subsets, people with type 1 diabetes showed modestly shorter TCRB CDR3s.

The investigators reverse transcribed all of the isolated RNA, so they sequenced expressed TCRB transcripts. TCRdb's table, derived via immunoSEQ multiplex PCR, lists solely in-frame clones and lacks some. The sample has some 250,000 clones, 11% seen once. Which antigens these TCRs recognize remains unknown. Sample: naive CD4+ T cells from blood. These receptors were taken from a young man with type 1 diabetes.

This clone was seen only a few times. The chain is built from TRBV27 and TRBJ2-7, with D perhaps matching TRBD2 (6 bases). Trimming cost V 3 bases and J 3 bases, with 12 bases left between them. Germline CDR1 MNHEY, CDR2 SMNVEV (reference sequence). This CDR3 is built from 14 residues. The CDR3 reads CASSFAGTFYEQYF. The DNA for the CDR3 is TGTGCCAGCAGTTTCGCTGGGACTTTCTACGAGCAGTACTTC.

This clone was seen a few times. The chain combines TRBV5-6 with TRBJ2-5; D is perhaps TRBD2 (5 bases). Deletions cut 2 bases from V and 4 bases from J, with 9 bases between. The CDR3 loop spans 13 amino acids. CDR1 is SGHDT, CDR2 YYEEEE, per germline. In DNA form, the CDR3 reads TGTGCCAGCAGCTTCCGGGATACAGAGACCCAGTACTTC. Translated, it gives CASSFRDTETQYF. Looking up the rest from reference TRBV5-6 and TRBJ2-5 gives the full variable domain: DAGVTQSPTHLIKTRGQQVTLRCSPKSGHDTVSWYQQALGQGPQFIFQYYEEEERQRGNFPDRFSGHQFPNYSSELNVNALLLGDSALYLCASSFRDTETQYFGPGTRLLVL.

The genes are TRBV11-2 and TRBJ2-1; D uncertain. The CDR3 sequence is 11 residues long. The V end was cut by 5 bases, the J end by 8 bases, with 7 bases between. Per the germline V gene, CDR1 is SGHAT and CDR2 is FQNNGV. CDR3 sequence reads: CASSASYEQFF. As DNA, the CDR3 is TGTGCCAGCAGCGCTAGTTATGAGCAGTTCTTC.

V gene TRBV5-1 combines with J gene TRBJ1-2; 8 nucleotides match TRBD1. The germline CDR1 and CDR2 sequences are SGHRS and YFSETQ. This CDR3 is 13 amino acids long. V was clipped by 4 bases and J by 6 bases; unmatched bases: 5. The CDR3 sequence: CASSQDRADGYTF. The CDR3 DNA sequence: TGCGCCAGCAGCCAGGACAGGGCAGATGGCTACACCTTC.

This clone was observed a few times. CDR3 in amino acids: CASSQWGGNEQYF. The CDR3 coding sequence is TGTGCCAGCAGCCAATGGGGGGGCAACGAGCAGTACTTC. The chain uses TRBV7-9 and TRBJ2-7; D might be TRBD2 (7 bases). The ends were cut back, 5 bases at V and 5 bases at J, with 13 bases in the middle. The CDR3 runs to 13 residues. The V gene's germline CDR1 is SEHNR and CDR2 FQNEAQ (reference sequence). Full variable domain (remainder filled in from reference TRBV7-9 and TRBJ2-7): DTGVSQNPRHKITKRGQNVTFRCDPISEHNRLYWYRQTLGQGPEFLTYFQNEAQLEKSRLLSDRFSAERPKGSFSTLEIQRTEQGDSAMYLCASSQWGGNEQYFGPGTRLTVT.

This clone was seen only a few times. The chain is built from TRBV25-1 and TRBJ2-2; possible D gene TRBD1, 6 bases. Per the germline V gene, CDR1 is MGHDK and CDR2 is SYGVNS. The CDR3 contains 15 residues. Trimming took off 7 bases at V and 3 bases at J, with 15 bases between the two ends. In DNA, the CDR3 is TGTGCCAGCACCGACCTCTCAGGGGACACCGGGGAGCTGTTTTTT. Translation gives CASTDLSGDTGELFF.

In its sample, this clone was seen a few times. The chain recombines TRBV7-9 with TRBJ1-5; perhaps TRBD1 as D (5 bases). Trimming removed 0 bases at V and 2 bases at J, with 17 bases between. From germline, CDR1 is SEHNR and CDR2 FQNEAQ (reference sequence). This CDR3 region has 18 residues. CDR3 sequence: CASSLATSGGDGNQPQHF. The CDR3 DNA is TGTGCCAGCAGCTTAGCAACGTCAGGCGGGGACGGCAATCAGCCCCAGCATTTT.

The rearrangement links TRBV6-5 to TRBJ1-5, with 8 nucleotides matching TRBD1. The CDR3 is 14 residues long. The junction had 5 bases not matched to a gene; V was cut back by 6 bases and J by 4 bases. Germline lookup yields CDR1 MNHEY and CDR2 SVGAGI. The CDR3 spells CASRSGQGNQPQHF. The CDR3 DNA reads as TGTGCCAGCAGATCAGGACAGGGAAATCAGCCCCAGCATTTT.

This clone was picked up a small number of times. The chain recombines TRBV5-4 with TRBJ2-3; TRBD2 matches at 10 bases. Per the germline V gene, CDR1 is SGHNT and CDR2 is YYREEE (reference sequence). The CDR3 extends over 17 amino acids. The V and J ends lost 1 base and 4 bases, in that order; junction bases with no gene match: 9. In nucleotides, the CDR3 is TGTGCCAGCAGCTTGAATCTTGTAGCGGGGGGTTCAGATACGCAGTATTTT. Translated: CASSLNLVAGGSDTQYF.

The V call is TRBV4-2, the J call TRBJ2-5, with D possibly being TRBD2 (6 bases). The CDR3 is 16 amino acids. Germline CDR1 is LGHNA and CDR2 is YNFKEQ. V lost 1 base and J 1 base, leaving 13 bases between the germline ends. Here the CDR3 DNA reads TGTGCCAGCAGCCAAGGTGTAGCGGAGCCCCAAGAGACCCAGTACTTC. Its translation is CASSQGVAEPQETQYF.

The chain couples TRBV5-1 to TRBJ2-2; weak D call: TRBD1 (5 bases). This CDR3 is built from 15 residues. Per germline, CDR1 SGHRS and CDR2 YFSETQ. V was cut by 5 bases and J by 4 bases, with 15 bases left in between. Written as DNA, the CDR3 is TGCGCCAGCAGAGGTACCGGCCAGGGCACCGGGGAGCTGTTTTTT. Translated, it gives CASRGTGQGTGELFF. Supplemented by reference TRBV5-1 and TRBJ2-2, the full variable domain reads KAGVTQTPRYLIKTRGQQVTLSCSPISGHRSVSWYQQTPGQGLQFLFEYFSETQRNKGNFPGRFSGRQFSNSRSEMNVSTLELGDSALYLCASRGTGQGTGELFFGEGSRLTVL.

The V and J genes are TRBV13 and TRBJ2-3; a possible D gene is TRBD2 (6 bases). The CDR3 totals 15 residues. V was shortened by 5 bases and J by 5 bases, with 17 bases between the two germline ends. Germline V gives CDR1 PRHDT, CDR2 FYEKMQ (reference sequence). CDR3 sequence: CASSGGIDPQDTQYF. The CDR3 DNA sequence: TGTGCCAGCAGCGGCGGGATAGACCCACAAGATACGCAGTATTTT.

The J gene is TRBJ2-4, the V gene TRBV19; 7 bases are a match to TRBD1. The CDR3 is made up of 17 amino acids. The V and J ends lost 5 bases and 0 bases, in that order; junction bases with no gene match: 10. Germline loops: CDR1 LNHDA, CDR2 SQIVND (reference sequence). Here the CDR3 reads CASSSGPQGSAKNIQYF. CDR3 nucleotide sequence: TGTGCCAGTAGTTCGGGGCCACAGGGGTCAGCCAAAAACATTCAGTACTTC. The full variable domain, with the rest looked up from reference TRBV19 and TRBJ2-4, is DGGITQSPKYLFRKEGQNVTLSCEQNLNHDAMYWYRQDPGQGLRLIYYSQIVNDFQKGDIAEGYSVSREKKESFPLTVTSAQKNPTAFYLCASSSGPQGSAKNIQYFGAGTRLSVL.

This clone was picked up a small number of times. The genes are TRBV4-3 and TRBJ1-1; 8 bases align to TRBD1. From germline, CDR1 is LGHNA and CDR2 YSLEER. V dropped 4 bases and J dropped 1; count of bases not matched to a gene: 8. This CDR3 has 16 amino acids. CDR3 DNA sequence: TGCGCCAGCAGCCCCTGGACAGGGAGGAAGAACACTGAAGCTTTCTTT. Translation gives CASSPWTGRKNTEAFF.

This clone was detected a few times. The CDR3 DNA sequence: TGCGCCAGCAGCTTAGGAGGGAACGGTGAAAAACTGTTTTTT. The encoded protein is CASSLGGNGEKLFF. The chain recombines TRBV5-1 with TRBJ1-4; D is uncertain. Germline CDR1 is SGHRS and CDR2 is YFSETQ. The ends were cut back, 2 bases at V and 7 bases at J, with 12 bases in the middle. CDR3 length equals 14 residues.

The gene calls are TRBV11-2 and TRBJ2-5; D may be TRBD2 (5 bases). Germline values: CDR1 SGHAT, CDR2 FQNNGV. Deletions cut 6 bases from V and 2 bases from J, with 10 bases between. The CDR3 totals 13 residues. CDR3 sequence reads: CASRGGSQETQYF. CDR3 DNA sequence: TGTGCCAGCAGAGGCGGGTCACAAGAGACCCAGTACTTC.

The chain employs TRBV29-1 and TRBJ2-5; 9 bases line up with TRBD2. J lost 4 bases, V lost 8 bases, and 14 bases had no gene match. The CDR3 totals 15 residues. The V gene's germline CDR1 is SQVTM and CDR2 ANQGSEA. In nucleotides, the CDR3 is TGCAGCACTGTTCGTCTGGCGGGGGGGACAGAGACCCAGTACTTC. This sequence encodes CSTVRLAGGTETQYF.

This clone was seen only a few times. The rearrangement links TRBV9 to TRBJ2-2; 7 bases are shared with TRBD2. Germline CDR1 is SGDLS and CDR2 is YYNGEE. CDR3 size: 16 residues. V dropped 0 bases and J dropped 0; count of bases not matched to a gene: 2. The CDR3 here is CASSVDAGANTGELFF. CDR3 coding DNA: TGTGCCAGCAGCGTAGACGCGGGAGCGAACACCGGGGAGCTGTTTTTT.

This clone was seen a few times. The chain joins TRBV7-8 to TRBJ2-3, with TRBD2 matching 9 bases. The CDR3 loop spans 17 amino acids. Unmatched junction bases numbered 5, after V lost 1 base and J lost 0 bases. CDR1 is SGHVS, CDR2 FQNEAQ, per germline. The CDR3 spells CASSLVGSGGSTDTQYF. The CDR3 DNA is TGTGCCAGCAGCTTAGTGGGTAGCGGGGGTAGCACAGATACGCAGTATTTT.

The chain carries TRBV9 and TRBJ1-3, with 8 positions matching TRBD1. The CDR3 contains 15 residues. With V trimmed by 2 bases and J by 4 bases, 5 bases remained unmatched. Germline V gene sequence: CDR1 SGDLS, CDR2 YYNGEE. The CDR3 DNA sequence: TGTGCCAGCAGCGTCAGGACAGGGCAAGGAAACACCATATATTTT. This encodes CASSVRTGQGNTIYF. The full variable domain, its missing parts supplied by reference TRBV9 and TRBJ1-3, is DSGVTQTPKHLITATGQRVTLRCSPRSGDLSVYWYQQSLDQGLQFLIQYYNGEERAKGNILERFSAQQFPDLHSELNLSSLELGDSALYFCASSVRTGQGNTIYFGEGSWLTVV.

This clone showed up just a few times. V usage is TRBV10-3 and J usage is TRBJ2-2, with 10 bases aligning to TRBD1. V shed 5 bases, J shed 5 bases, and the junction held 5 bases outside the gene matches. Germline V gene lookup returns CDR1 ENHRY and CDR2 SYGVKD. The CDR3 spans 15 residues. DNA for the CDR3: TGTGCCATCAGTCCACGGACAGGGGGAACCGGGGAGCTGTTTTTT. This gives the protein CAISPRTGGTGELFF.

This clone has just a few counts. The V call is TRBV11-3, the J call TRBJ2-3, with 11 bases identical to TRBD2. The CDR3 contains 16 residues. Per germline, CDR1 SGHNT and CDR2 YENEEA. V lost 3 bases, J lost 2 bases, and 4 bases stayed unmatched. CDR3: CASSFASGGTTDTQYF. The CDR3 DNA is TGTGCCAGCAGCTTTGCTAGCGGGGGGACCACAGATACGCAGTATTTT. The entire variable domain, with the rest obtained from reference TRBV11-3 and TRBJ2-3, is as follows: EAGVVQSPRYKIIEKKQPVAFWCNPISGHNTLYWYLQNLGQGPELLIRYENEEAVDDSQLPKDRFSAERLKGVDSTLKIQPAELGDSAVYLCASSFASGGTTDTQYFGPGTRLTVL.

The chain employs TRBV30 and TRBJ2-5, with 9 bases that match TRBD2. The length of the CDR3 is 13 residues. J lost 5 bases, V lost 4 bases, and 5 bases had no gene match. From germline, CDR1 is GTSNPN and CDR2 SVGIG (reference sequence). CDR3 region: CAWKASGVETQYF. CDR3 bases: TGTGCCTGGAAGGCTAGCGGGGTGGAGACCCAGTACTTC.

A word on this clone: Within the sample, other DNA sequences also encode this same CDR3. The chain combines TRBV7-9 with TRBJ2-3; D is unclear. V lost 1 base, J lost 0 bases, and 5 bases lay in between. The CDR3 totals 14 residues. In germline, CDR1 is SEHNR, CDR2 FQNEAQ (reference sequence). CDR3 sequence reads: CASSLGLSTDTQYF. Written as DNA, the CDR3 is TGTGCCAGCAGCTTAGGTCTCAGCACAGATACGCAGTATTTT.

This clone was picked up a small number of times. This rearrangement joins TRBV2 to TRBJ1-5; D is possibly TRBD1 (5 bases). This CDR3 has 12 residues. Per the germline V gene, CDR1 is SNHLY and CDR2 is FYNNEI. V was clipped by 6 bases and J by 11 bases, with 14 bases between them. As DNA, the CDR3 is TGTGCCAGCAGCATCGCGGGGGAGGCCCAGCATTTT. Translation: CASSIAGEAQHF.